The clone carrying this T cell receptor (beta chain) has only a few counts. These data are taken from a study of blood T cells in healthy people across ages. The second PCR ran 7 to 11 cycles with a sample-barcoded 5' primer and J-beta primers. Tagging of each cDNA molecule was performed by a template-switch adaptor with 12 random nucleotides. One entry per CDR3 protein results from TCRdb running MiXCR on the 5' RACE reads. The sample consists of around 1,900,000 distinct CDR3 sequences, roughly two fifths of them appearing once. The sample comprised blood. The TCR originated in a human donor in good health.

CDR3 residues: CASMAGDRDYNEQFF. The CDR3 region has the DNA TGTGCCAGCATGGCGGGGGACAGGGACTACAATGAGCAGTTCTTC. This chain links TRBV28 with TRBJ2-1, with 9 bases matching TRBD1. Germline lookup yields CDR1 MDHEN and CDR2 SYDVKM. The trim removed 7 bases at V and 3 bases at J, leaving 7 bases unmatched. There are 15 residues in the CDR3.